Listed below are T cell receptor beta chains from one sample, sequenced in a study of T cells expressing NK-cell markers. From its re-call of the 5' RACE reads, TCRdb lists each CDR3 protein once, without DNA. In total, the table holds roughly 350,000 distinct CDR3 sequences. The sequenced material came from blood T cells: a sorted CD56 or NKG2C T cell subset, CD4+ or CD8+ T cells, or bulk PBMC T cells (not recorded which). All receptors come from a man between 18 and 69 years old in good health. Both conserved end residues are part of each CDR3. Fields, in order: V gene, J gene, CDR3 protein.

TRBV2	TRBJ2-5	CASSEAGQVEETQYF
TRBV27	TRBJ2-5	CASSPTPTGGPFRETQYF
TRBV18	TRBJ1-6	CASSPSQGLNSPLHF
TRBV29-1	TRBJ1-4	CSVVGTGSNEKLFF
TRBV2	TRBJ1-2	CASSELLFRARNGYTF
TRBV12-3/TRBV12-4	TRBJ1-1	CASTSDRAGTEAFF
TRBV6-2/TRBV6-3	TRBJ2-1	CASSPTSQSYNEQFF
TRBV20-1	TRBJ2-3	CSARKGGGSTDTQYF
TRBV7-9	TRBJ1-5	CASSLGDRENQPQHF
TRBV12-3/TRBV12-4	TRBJ2-7	CASSGSGGSWDEQYF
TRBV10-3	TRBJ1-4	CAISEPQGGREKLFF
TRBV6-1	TRBJ2-2	CASRDRGRDTGELFF
TRBV12-3/TRBV12-4	TRBJ1-2	CAARDRINYGYTF
TRBV28	TRBJ1-6	CASSLFPPGGFGNSPLHF
TRBV12-3/TRBV12-4	TRBJ2-3	CASSQSYWRGGTDTQYF
TRBV19	TRBJ1-5	CASSETGSSNQPQHF
TRBV28	TRBJ2-7	CASSLPADSSYEQYF
TRBV27	TRBJ2-3	CASGGLAGNTQYF
TRBV28	TRBJ1-2	CASRQADRGHGYTF
TRBV5-1	TRBJ2-5	CASSLRRGGRQETQYF
TRBV7-9	TRBJ1-5	CAVEASGNQPQHF
TRBV5-1	TRBJ1-3	CASSPPEGTGNTIYF
TRBV20-1	TRBJ1-2	CSALTGMGSRNYGYTF
TRBV5-1	TRBJ1-1	CASSSPLDWTGGAAEAFF
TRBV7-2	TRBJ1-1	CASSLIPGSSEAFF
TRBV18	TRBJ1-3	CASSERRGQGNTIYF
TRBV3-1	TRBJ2-4	CASSPRSGGVLAKNIQYF
TRBV29-1	TRBJ1-2	CSVEDYGRNGNYGYTF